A selection of T cell receptor beta chains follows, all from one sample in a study of CD8 T cells in Susac syndrome. TCRdb passed the immunoSEQ multiplex PCR reads through MiXCR, listing each CDR3 protein once. The table records roughly 180,000 distinct CDR3 sequences, around 96% of them present only once. The sequenced sample consisted of CD4+ T cells from PBMCs. The receptors stem from a human donor in good health. CDR3s include the opening cysteine and the closing phenylalanine or tryptophan. Each record gives: CDR3 DNA, CDR3 protein, V gene, D gene, J gene. A D gene is named only where the DNA matches it firmly.

CDR3 DNA: TGTGCCAGCAGCCGCCGACTAGCGGGAGGGTCAGTCAATGAGCAGTTCTTC; CDR3 protein: CASSRRLAGGSVNEQFF; V gene: TRBV3-1; D gene: TRBD2; J gene: TRBJ2-1
CDR3 DNA: TGCAGTGCTGGATCCCCCCCCCTCGGCGAGCAGTTCTTC; CDR3 protein: CSAGSPPLGEQFF; V gene: TRBV20-1; D gene: .; J gene: TRBJ2-1
CDR3 DNA: TGCAGTGCTAGAGGGTCAGAAAATCAAGAGACCCAGTACTTC; CDR3 protein: CSARGSENQETQYF; V gene: TRBV20-1; D gene: .; J gene: TRBJ2-5
CDR3 DNA: TGTGCCAGCCGAGGGAGGAACTATGGCTACACCTTC; CDR3 protein: CASRGRNYGYTF; V gene: TRBV28; D gene: .; J gene: TRBJ1-2
CDR3 DNA: TGTGCCAGCAGTGGGCAGCCCGGCTCTGGGGCCAACGTCCTGACTTTC; CDR3 protein: CASSGQPGSGANVLTF; V gene: TRBV2; D gene: .; J gene: TRBJ2-6
CDR3 DNA: TGCAGTGCTATCGTTGGGGCCCTTGGACAGCCCCAGCATTTT; CDR3 protein: CSAIVGALGQPQHF; V gene: TRBV20-1; D gene: .; J gene: TRBJ1-5
CDR3 DNA: TGTGCCAGTAGTTCGCAGGCCAGCACAGATACGCAGTATTTT; CDR3 protein: CASSSQASTDTQYF; V gene: TRBV19; D gene: .; J gene: TRBJ2-3
CDR3 DNA: TGCAGTGCCACCAGTGAGGTGGGCGAGCAGTACTTC; CDR3 protein: CSATSEVGEQYF; V gene: TRBV20-1; D gene: .; J gene: TRBJ2-7
CDR3 DNA: TGTGCCACTTCGACAGTTTACAATGAGCAGTTCTTC; CDR3 protein: CATSTVYNEQFF; V gene: TRBV24-1; D gene: .; J gene: TRBJ2-1
CDR3 DNA: TGTGCCTGGAGTGTCGGGACATCTAATGAAAAACTGTTTTTT; CDR3 protein: CAWSVGTSNEKLFF; V gene: TRBV30; D gene: .; J gene: TRBJ1-4
CDR3 DNA: TGTGCCAGTAGTAGGCTAGCGGGTTACAATGAGCAGTTCTTC; CDR3 protein: CASSRLAGYNEQFF; V gene: TRBV19; D gene: TRBD2; J gene: TRBJ2-1
CDR3 DNA: TGCAGTGCTAGACCTCGGGGGGCAGGGCCCGGGAGGACCCAGTACTTC; CDR3 protein: CSARPRGAGPGRTQYF; V gene: TRBV20-1; D gene: .; J gene: TRBJ2-5